The T cell receptor (beta chain) under discussion was sequenced for a study of T cells in Graves' hyperthyroidism and ophthalmopathy. TCR beta CDR3 region amplification was performed from RNA transcripts. When the TCR CDR3 underwent first-round RT-PCR, the HTBI primer set was used. TCRdb passed the multiplex PCR reads through MiXCR, listing each CDR3 protein once. This sample has 300,000 to 450,000 distinct CDR3 sequences, with roughly 15% found just once. In its sample, this clonotype was seen many times. The junction departs from germline at one end; a sequencing error may be responsible. Germline loops: CDR1 SEHNR, CDR2 FQNEAQ (reference sequence). The CDR3 totals 16 residues.

Sequenced: blood. This sequence was found in a woman between 25 and 40 years old with Graves' ophthalmopathy. The chain couples TRBV7-9 to TRBJ2-1; 12 nucleotides line up with TRBD1. The chain's CDR3 is CASSLAAGTGGNKQFF. CDR3 nucleotides: TGTGCCAGCAGCTTAGCGGCCGGGACAGGGGGCAATAAGCAGTTCTTC.